This TCR beta chain was identified during a study of CD8+CD57+ T cells in acquired aplastic anemia. Study-wide results and limits: Patients and controls turned out to have around 29 CD8+ CDR3 sequences in common.

All patients picked for sequencing had shown, by flow cytometry, an expansion of CD8+CD57+ cells. Blood came from patients not yet given any therapy. This clonotype was seen many times. What it binds is unknown. CDR1 is LGHDT and CDR2 is YNNKEL in the germline V gene (reference sequence). The V end was cut by 4 bases, the J end by 4 bases, with 7 bases between. The length of the CDR3 is 12 residues. Profiling of TCR beta VDJ combinations and CDR3 sequences used genomic DNA as template. TCRdb analysed the reads with MiXCR anew, one entry per CDR3 protein. The sample lists around 200,000 distinct CDR3 sequences; about 60% were seen once.

The TCR originated in a human donor with aplastic anemia. The specimen was sorted CD4+, CD8+, or CD8+CD57+ T cells (not recorded which) from PBMCs. J is TRBJ2-5 and V is TRBV3-1; no clear D gene. The CDR3 spells CASSRYRETQYF. The CDR3 DNA sequence: TGTGCCAGCAGCCGTTATCGAGAGACCCAGTACTTC.